The next 23 T cell receptor beta chains were all read from a single sample in a study of vaccination and CD4 T cells after COVID-19. As for treatment: approximately 9-day PBMC culture with coronavirus spike peptide pools or control peptides (ViraFEST assay). Scientists ran DNA taken from cultured CD4+ T cells through the Oncomine TCR Beta short-read assay for sequencing. TCRdb processed the PCR reads anew with MiXCR; each CDR3 protein has one entry. Among about 7,100 distinct CDR3 sequences listed, roughly 61% were seen once. Antigens of these TCRs are unknown. Sequencing was carried out using CD4+ T cells from blood, cultured in vitro. Receptors originate from a human donor who had recovered from COVID-19.

The rearrangement links TRBV18 to TRBJ1-3, with TRBD1 identical over 7 bases. Germline values: CDR1 KGHSH, CDR2 LQKENI. This CDR3 contains 15 residues. V dropped 4 bases and J dropped 2; count of bases not matched to a gene: 5. The CDR3 loop is CASSQLTGAGNTIYF. The CDR3 DNA sequence: TGTGCCAGCTCACAACTTACAGGGGCTGGAAACACCATATATTTT.

The chain recombines TRBV20-1 with TRBJ2-3; 12 bases are shared with TRBD2. Trimming cost V 5 bases and J 6 bases; bases outside gene matches: 3. The CDR3 is 13 residues long. Germline CDR1 and CDR2: DFQATT and SNEGSKA (reference sequence). The DNA for the CDR3 is TGCAGTGCTCTAGCGGGGGGGCTCGATACGCAGTATTTT. This gives the protein CSALAGGLDTQYF.

The chain couples TRBV10-3 to TRBJ1-1; D unresolved. The CDR3 is 13 amino acids. The V and J ends lost 3 bases and 1 base respectively, with 6 bases between them. Germline assignment: CDR1 ENHRY and CDR2 SYGVKD. The chain's CDR3 is CAISDTQNTEAFF. The CDR3 coding sequence is TGTGCCATCAGTGACACTCAGAACACTGAAGCTTTCTTT.

The V and J genes are TRBV20-1 and TRBJ2-3; 9 bases match TRBD1. Germline V gives CDR1 DFQATT, CDR2 SNEGSKA (reference sequence). This CDR3 region has 15 residues. Trimming cost V 3 bases and J 2 bases; bases outside gene matches: 6. CDR3 sequence: CSASEGTGTTDTQYF. CDR3 nucleotides: TGCAGTGCTAGTGAAGGGACAGGGACCACAGATACGCAGTATTTT.

V usage is TRBV7-8 and J usage is TRBJ2-1, with TRBD2 identical over 7 bases. Trimming cost V 7 bases and J 7 bases; bases outside gene matches: 16. The CDR3 has 16 amino acids. Germline V gene lookup returns CDR1 SGHVS and CDR2 FQNEAQ. The CDR3 region is CASTLVPSGNNNEQFF. Written as DNA, the CDR3 is TGTGCCAGCACCCTTGTACCTAGCGGCAATAATAATGAGCAGTTCTTC.

The genes are TRBV7-8 and TRBJ1-1; D unresolved. The CDR3 runs 14 residues. Germline V gives CDR1 SGHVS, CDR2 FQNEAQ. The ends were cut back, 3 bases at V and 2 bases at J, with 10 bases in the middle. This CDR3 is CASSLAATNTEAFF. Here the CDR3 DNA reads TGTGCCAGCAGCTTGGCAGCAACCAACACTGAAGCTTTCTTT.

As DNA, the CDR3 is TGTGCCAGCAGGGGCCCGGGACAGAGGGACACTGAAGCTTTCTTT. Translation gives CASRGPGQRDTEAFF. The chain joins TRBV2 to TRBJ1-1, with 7 bases matching TRBD1. This CDR3 has 15 residues. V gave up 6 bases and J gave up 3 bases; unmatched junction bases: 10. CDR1 and CDR2 from the germline V gene are SNHLY and FYNNEI.

The chain has TRBV6-2 or TRBV6-3 and TRBJ2-2; D unresolved. The V end lost 6 bases, the J end lost 1 base, and 9 bases lay between the germline ends. The CDR3 length is 14 residues. Germline V CDR1 and CDR2: MNHEY, SVGEGT. The CDR3 DNA reads TGTGCCAGCAGACCCGCAGAGAACACCGGGGAGCTGTTTTTT. It specifies CASRPAENTGELFF.

V is TRBV6-5 and J is TRBJ1-6; no clear D. V was cut by 0 bases and J by 7 bases, with 4 bases left in between. CDR3 size: 13 residues. Germline values: CDR1 MNHEY, CDR2 SVGAGI. CDR3 sequence: CASSYSVNSPLHF. CDR3 in DNA: TGTGCCAGCAGTTACTCGGTCAATTCACCCCTCCACTTT.

V usage is TRBV7-2 and J usage is TRBJ2-5; weak D call: TRBD2 (6 bases). Per the germline V gene, CDR1 is SGHTA and CDR2 is FQGNSA. V was shortened by 3 bases and J by 4 bases, with 12 bases between the two germline ends. The length of the CDR3 is 14 residues. Here the CDR3 reads CASSFQGSGETQYF. CDR3 DNA: TGTGCCAGCAGCTTCCAGGGTAGCGGAGAGACCCAGTACTTC.

The chain combines TRBV27 with TRBJ1-6; TRBD1 agrees at 7 bases. This CDR3 region has 14 residues. Per germline, CDR1 MNHEY and CDR2 SMNVEV (reference sequence). V dropped 6 bases and J dropped 8; count of bases not matched to a gene: 7. CDR3 bases: TGTGCCAGCAGACAAGACAGGGTGTATTCACCCCTCCACTTT. This encodes CASRQDRVYSPLHF.

J is TRBJ1-2 and V is TRBV6-1; 7 positions agree with TRBD1. Germline-derived CDR1 and CDR2 are MNHNS and SASEGT. J was trimmed by 5 bases and V by 5 bases; bases with no gene match: 2. The CDR3 has 12 amino acids. CDR3 loop: CASSNRGYGYTF. CDR3 DNA sequence: TGTGCCAGCAGTAACAGGGGTTATGGCTACACCTTC.

The chain is built from TRBV7-9 and TRBJ2-5; 11 bases agree with TRBD2. V lost 1 base, J lost 0 bases, and 7 bases stayed unmatched. Germline CDR1 SEHNR, CDR2 FQNEAQ (reference sequence). CDR3 length: 18 residues. This CDR3 reads CASSLELAGGTYQETQYF. DNA of the CDR3: TGTGCCAGCAGCTTAGAATTAGCGGGAGGGACATACCAAGAGACCCAGTACTTC.

J is TRBJ2-3 and V is TRBV6-5; unclear D gene. CDR3 length equals 12 residues. Trimming removed 2 bases from V and 5 bases from J, with 5 bases in between. Germline assignment: CDR1 MNHEY and CDR2 SVGAGI. DNA for the CDR3: TGTGCCAGCAGTTACGTAGGAGATACGCAGTATTTT. This codes for CASSYVGDTQYF.

V is TRBV6-1 and J is TRBJ2-1; 9 bases agree with TRBD2. The J segment lost 8 bases and the V segment lost 10 bases, leaving 12 bases of the junction unmatched. This CDR3 is built from 14 residues. Germline V gene sequence: CDR1 MNHNS, CDR2 SASEGT. CDR3 in amino acids: CATHRSGRRDEQFF. CDR3 coding DNA: TGTGCCACCCACCGCAGCGGGAGGAGGGATGAGCAGTTCTTC.

This clonotype occurred a few times. The J gene is TRBJ1-2, the V gene TRBV20-1, with TRBD1 identical over 7 bases. This CDR3 comprises 13 residues. V lost 6 bases and J lost 0; bases outside the gene matches: 4. The germline gives CDR1 DFQATT, CDR2 SNEGSKA (reference sequence). CDR3 residues: CSAQGQSNYGYTF. In nucleotides, the CDR3 is TGCAGTGCCCAGGGACAGTCTAACTATGGCTACACCTTC.

In the case of this clonotype: This could be a read error, since a much larger clone is one nucleotide away. This chain links TRBV7-6 with TRBJ1-1; D not certain. Germline assignment: CDR1 SGHVS and CDR2 FNYEAQ. This CDR3 has 13 amino acids. Trimming removed 3 bases from V and 5 bases from J, with 10 bases in between. The CDR3 DNA reads TGTGCCAGCAGCTTGATAGAATGGACTGAAGCTTTCTTT. Translated, it gives CASSLIEWTEAFF.

A single count supports this clonotype. J is TRBJ2-7 and V is TRBV7-2; D gene ambiguous. The CDR3 runs to 11 residues. Trimming shortened V by 3 bases and J by 3 bases, and 3 bases separated the two germline ends. In germline, CDR1 is SGHTA, CDR2 FQGNSA. CDR3 nucleotide sequence: TGTGCCAGCAGCTTTTACTACGAGCAGTACTTC. Protein: CASSFYYEQYF.

V and J are TRBV27 and TRBJ2-5; TRBD1 aligns across 7 bases. Germline V gene data show CDR1 as MNHEY and CDR2 as SMNVEV (reference sequence). CDR3 length: 13 residues. V was clipped by 5 bases and J by 2 bases; unmatched bases: 2. In nucleotides, the CDR3 is TGTGCCAGCAGTCGGACAGGTCAAGAGACCCAGTACTTC. The encoded protein is CASSRTGQETQYF.

This chain links TRBV7-3 with TRBJ2-3; TRBD2 matches at 12 bases. Germline assignment: CDR1 SGHTA and CDR2 FQGTGA. The junction had 4 bases not matched to a gene; V was cut back by 2 bases and J by 1 base. The CDR3 runs to 17 residues. CDR3 sequence (DNA): TGTGCCAGCAGCTTAGTCGGACTAGCGGGACGCACAGATACGCAGTATTTT. Its protein product is CASSLVGLAGRTDTQYF.

The chain combines TRBV20-1 with TRBJ2-5; D might be TRBD2 (5 bases). V was shortened by 5 bases and J by 5 bases, with 15 bases between the two germline ends. CDR3 length equals 13 residues. Germline assignment: CDR1 DFQATT and CDR2 SNEGSKA (reference sequence). The chain's CDR3 is CSAGKTSGETQYF. CDR3 DNA: TGCAGTGCTGGAAAAACTAGTGGTGAGACCCAGTACTTC.

The J gene is TRBJ1-5, the V gene TRBV10-3; TRBD1 is a possible D gene (5 bases). Germline-derived CDR1 and CDR2 are ENHRY and SYGVKD. V dropped 0 bases and J dropped 6 bases, with 18 bases sitting between them. CDR3 size: 17 residues. The CDR3 DNA is TGTGCCATCAGTGAGTCCCCCCTCAGGGTTCCCAGTCAGCCCCAGCATTTT. Its protein is CAISESPLRVPSQPQHF.

The chain couples TRBV15 to TRBJ1-6, with D unclear. Germline assignment: CDR1 LNHNV and CDR2 YYDKDF (reference sequence). CDR3 size: 12 residues. Trimming removed 1 base from V and 11 bases from J, with 6 bases in between. The CDR3 spells CATSRGAAPLHF. In DNA form, the CDR3 reads TGTGCCACCAGCAGAGGGGCCGCACCCCTCCACTTT.